One T cell receptor (beta chain) is described in this entry. The entry originates in a study of patients and donors after allogeneic stem cell transplantation. The germline V gene has CDR1 KGHDR and CDR2 SFDVKD. The V segment lost 4 bases and the J segment 5 bases; nucleotides outside the gene matches: 8. This CDR3 spans 15 amino acids. Each CDR3 protein gets one entry after TCRdb re-called the RT-PCR reads with MiXCR. The sample contains 90,000 to 120,000 distinct CDR3 sequences, 35% of which appear only once. Sequencing was carried out using blood, either unsorted or a sorted T cell fraction (not recorded which). J is TRBJ2-5 and V is TRBV24-1; 8 bases match TRBD1. The receptor was isolated from a human donor who was either an allogeneic HSCT recipient or a stem cell or donor lymphocyte infusion donor (not recorded which). It is not recorded whose cells these are; they may come from a transplant donor. CDR3 amino acids: CATSDRGQGGETQYF. In DNA form, the CDR3 reads TGTGCCACCAGTGACAGAGGACAGGGCGGGGAGACCCAGTACTTC.